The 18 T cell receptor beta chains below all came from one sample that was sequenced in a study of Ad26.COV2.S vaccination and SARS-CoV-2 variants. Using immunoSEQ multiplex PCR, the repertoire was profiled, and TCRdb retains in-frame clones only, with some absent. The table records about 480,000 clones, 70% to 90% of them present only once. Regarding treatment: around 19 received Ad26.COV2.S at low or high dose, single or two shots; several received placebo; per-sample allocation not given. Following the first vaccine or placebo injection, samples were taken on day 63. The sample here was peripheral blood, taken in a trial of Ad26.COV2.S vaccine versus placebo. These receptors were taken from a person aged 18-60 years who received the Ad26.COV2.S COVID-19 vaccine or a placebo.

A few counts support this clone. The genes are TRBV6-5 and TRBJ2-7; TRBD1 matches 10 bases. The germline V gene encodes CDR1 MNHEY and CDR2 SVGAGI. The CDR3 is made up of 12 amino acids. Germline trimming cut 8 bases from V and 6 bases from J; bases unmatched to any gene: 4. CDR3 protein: CASRRTGGEQYF. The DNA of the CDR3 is TGTGCCAGCCGAAGGACAGGGGGCGAGCAGTACTTC.

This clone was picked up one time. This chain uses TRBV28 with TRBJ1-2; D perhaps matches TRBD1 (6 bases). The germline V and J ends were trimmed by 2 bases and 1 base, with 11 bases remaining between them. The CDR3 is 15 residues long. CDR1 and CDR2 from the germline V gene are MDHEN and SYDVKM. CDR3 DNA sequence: TGTGCCAGCAGTTTAAACAGGGCCGGTAACTATGGCTACACCTTC. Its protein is CASSLNRAGNYGYTF.

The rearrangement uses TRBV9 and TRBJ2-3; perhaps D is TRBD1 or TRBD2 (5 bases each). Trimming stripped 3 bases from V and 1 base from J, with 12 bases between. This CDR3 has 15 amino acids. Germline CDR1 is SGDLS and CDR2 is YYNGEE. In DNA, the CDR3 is TGTGCCAGCAGCGCATCCGGGACGGGCACAGATACGCAGTATTTT. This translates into CASSASGTGTDTQYF.

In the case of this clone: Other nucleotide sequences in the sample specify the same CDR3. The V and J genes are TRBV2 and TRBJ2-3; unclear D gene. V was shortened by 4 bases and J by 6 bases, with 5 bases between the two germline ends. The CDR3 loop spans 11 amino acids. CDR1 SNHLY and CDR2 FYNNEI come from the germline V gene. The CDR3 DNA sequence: TGTGCCAGCAGTGTCCTCGATACGCAGTATTTT. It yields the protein CASSVLDTQYF.

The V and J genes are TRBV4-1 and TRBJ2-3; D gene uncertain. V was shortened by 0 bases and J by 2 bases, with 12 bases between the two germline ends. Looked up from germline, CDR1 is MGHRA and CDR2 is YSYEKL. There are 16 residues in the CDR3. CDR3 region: CASSQERRTATDTQYF. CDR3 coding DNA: TGCGCCAGCAGCCAAGAAAGAAGAACAGCCACAGATACGCAGTATTTT.

The CDR3 region is CASSTGPTYEQYF. The CDR3 DNA reads TGTGCCAGCAGCACCGGACCGACCTACGAGCAGTACTTC. V gene TRBV12-3 or TRBV12-4 combines with J gene TRBJ2-7; D is ambiguous. Trimming stripped 6 bases from V and 2 bases from J, with 11 bases between. The CDR3 has 13 residues.

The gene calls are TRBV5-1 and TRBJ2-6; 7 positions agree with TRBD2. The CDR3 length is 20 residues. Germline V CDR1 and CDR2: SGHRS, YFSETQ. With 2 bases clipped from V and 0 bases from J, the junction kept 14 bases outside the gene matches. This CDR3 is CASSLRGLRERTSGANVLTF. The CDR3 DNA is TGCGCCAGCAGCTTACGGGGTCTGCGGGAGAGAACCTCTGGGGCCAACGTCCTGACTTTC.

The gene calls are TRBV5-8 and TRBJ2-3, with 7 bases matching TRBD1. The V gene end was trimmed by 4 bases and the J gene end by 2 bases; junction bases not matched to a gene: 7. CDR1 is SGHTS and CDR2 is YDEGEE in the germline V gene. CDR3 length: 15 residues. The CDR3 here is CASSHRGATTDTQYF. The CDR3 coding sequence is TGTGCCAGCAGCCACAGGGGAGCAACCACAGATACGCAGTATTTT.

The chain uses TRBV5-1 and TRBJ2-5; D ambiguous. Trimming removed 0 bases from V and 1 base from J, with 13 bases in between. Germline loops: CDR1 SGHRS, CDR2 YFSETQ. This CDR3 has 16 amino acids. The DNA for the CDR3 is TGCGCCAGCAGCTTGGACGGAGTAGCCTTCCAAGAGACCCAGTACTTC. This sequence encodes CASSLDGVAFQETQYF.

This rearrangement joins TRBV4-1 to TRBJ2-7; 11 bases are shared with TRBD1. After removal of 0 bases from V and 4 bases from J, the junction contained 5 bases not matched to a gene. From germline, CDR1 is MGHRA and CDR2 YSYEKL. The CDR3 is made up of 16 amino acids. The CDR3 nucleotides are TGCGCCAGCAGCCAAGATCCGGACAGGGGGCCTTACGAGCAGTACTTC. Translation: CASSQDPDRGPYEQYF.

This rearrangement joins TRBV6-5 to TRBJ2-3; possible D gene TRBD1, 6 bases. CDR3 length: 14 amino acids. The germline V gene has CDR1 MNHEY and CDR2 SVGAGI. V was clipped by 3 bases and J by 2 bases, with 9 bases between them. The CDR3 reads CASSYGQITDTQYF. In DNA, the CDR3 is TGTGCCAGCAGTTATGGACAGATCACAGATACGCAGTATTTT.

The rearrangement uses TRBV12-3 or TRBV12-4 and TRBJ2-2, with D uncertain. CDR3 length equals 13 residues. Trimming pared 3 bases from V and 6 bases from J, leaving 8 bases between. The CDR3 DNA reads TGTGCCAGCAGTTTTAAGGGCGCCGGGGAGCTGTTTTTT. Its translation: CASSFKGAGELFF.

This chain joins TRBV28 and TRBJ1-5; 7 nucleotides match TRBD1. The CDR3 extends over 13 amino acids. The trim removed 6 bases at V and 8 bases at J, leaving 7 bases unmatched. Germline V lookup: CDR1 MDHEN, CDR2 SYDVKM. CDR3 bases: TGTGCCAGCAGCTACAGGGGTGGGAAGCCCCAGCATTTT. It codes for CASSYRGGKPQHF.

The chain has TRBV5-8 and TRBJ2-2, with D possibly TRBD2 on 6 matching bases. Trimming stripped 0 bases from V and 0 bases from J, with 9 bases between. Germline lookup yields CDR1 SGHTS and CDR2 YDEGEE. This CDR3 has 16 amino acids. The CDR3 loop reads CASSLAGAPNTGELFF. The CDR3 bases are TGTGCCAGCAGCTTGGCGGGAGCGCCGAACACCGGGGAGCTGTTTTTT.

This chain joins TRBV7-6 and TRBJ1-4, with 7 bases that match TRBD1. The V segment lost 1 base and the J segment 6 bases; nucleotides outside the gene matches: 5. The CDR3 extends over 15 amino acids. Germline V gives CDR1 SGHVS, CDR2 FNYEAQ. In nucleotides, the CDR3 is TGTGCCAGCAGCTTAGGGGGTGACAGGGATGAAAAACTGTTTTTT. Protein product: CASSLGGDRDEKLFF.

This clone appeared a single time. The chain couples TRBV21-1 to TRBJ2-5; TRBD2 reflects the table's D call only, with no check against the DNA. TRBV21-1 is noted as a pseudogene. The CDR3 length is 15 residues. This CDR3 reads CASSALTRVVETQYF. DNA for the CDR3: TGTGCCAGCAGCGCACTGACTAGAGTGGTGGAGACCCAGTACTTC.

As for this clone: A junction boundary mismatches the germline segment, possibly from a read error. CDR3 sequence (DNA): TGTGCCAGCAGTTTCGCTACCAATGAGCGGTTCTTC. The encoded protein is CASSFATNERFF. This chain joins TRBV28 and TRBJ2-1; D is undetermined. CDR1 MDHEN and CDR2 SYDVKM come from the germline V gene. The CDR3 contains 12 residues.

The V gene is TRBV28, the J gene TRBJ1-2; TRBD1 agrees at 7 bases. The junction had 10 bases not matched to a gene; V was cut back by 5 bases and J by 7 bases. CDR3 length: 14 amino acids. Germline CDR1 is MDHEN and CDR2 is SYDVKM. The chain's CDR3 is CASSPTDRVGGYTF. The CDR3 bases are TGTGCCAGCAGTCCGACCGACAGGGTAGGTGGCTACACCTTC.